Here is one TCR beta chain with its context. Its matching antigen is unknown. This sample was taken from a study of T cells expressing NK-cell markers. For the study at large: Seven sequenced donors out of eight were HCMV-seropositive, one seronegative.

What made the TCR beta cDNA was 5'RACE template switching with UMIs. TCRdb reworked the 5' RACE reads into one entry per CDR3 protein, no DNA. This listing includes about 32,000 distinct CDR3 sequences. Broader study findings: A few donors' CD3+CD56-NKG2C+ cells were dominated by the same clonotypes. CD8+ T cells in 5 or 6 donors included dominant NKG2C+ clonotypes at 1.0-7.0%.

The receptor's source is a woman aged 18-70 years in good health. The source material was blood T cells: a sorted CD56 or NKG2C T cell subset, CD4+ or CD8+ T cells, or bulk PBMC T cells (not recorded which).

CDR3 residues: CASSYSGSTDTQYF. J is TRBJ2-3 and V is TRBV7-9. CDR1 and CDR2 (germline): SEHNR, FQNEAQ (reference sequence). CDR3 size: 14 residues.